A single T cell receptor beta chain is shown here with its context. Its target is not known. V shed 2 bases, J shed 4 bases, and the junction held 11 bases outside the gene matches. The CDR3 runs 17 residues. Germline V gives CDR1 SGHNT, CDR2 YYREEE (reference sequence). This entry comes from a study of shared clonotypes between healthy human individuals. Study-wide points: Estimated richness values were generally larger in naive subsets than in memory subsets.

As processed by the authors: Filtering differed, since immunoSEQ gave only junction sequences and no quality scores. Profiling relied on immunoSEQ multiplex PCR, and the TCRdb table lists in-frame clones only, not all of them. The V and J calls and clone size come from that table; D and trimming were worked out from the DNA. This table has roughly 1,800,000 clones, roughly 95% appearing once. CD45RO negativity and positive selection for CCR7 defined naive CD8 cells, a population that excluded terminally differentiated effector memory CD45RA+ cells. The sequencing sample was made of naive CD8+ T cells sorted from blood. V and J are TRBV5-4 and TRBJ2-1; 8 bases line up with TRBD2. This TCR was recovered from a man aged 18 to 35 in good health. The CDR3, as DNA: TGTGCCAGCAGCTTCCTAGTAGCGGGATTGGTTTACAATGAGCAGTTCTTC. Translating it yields CASSFLVAGLVYNEQFF.